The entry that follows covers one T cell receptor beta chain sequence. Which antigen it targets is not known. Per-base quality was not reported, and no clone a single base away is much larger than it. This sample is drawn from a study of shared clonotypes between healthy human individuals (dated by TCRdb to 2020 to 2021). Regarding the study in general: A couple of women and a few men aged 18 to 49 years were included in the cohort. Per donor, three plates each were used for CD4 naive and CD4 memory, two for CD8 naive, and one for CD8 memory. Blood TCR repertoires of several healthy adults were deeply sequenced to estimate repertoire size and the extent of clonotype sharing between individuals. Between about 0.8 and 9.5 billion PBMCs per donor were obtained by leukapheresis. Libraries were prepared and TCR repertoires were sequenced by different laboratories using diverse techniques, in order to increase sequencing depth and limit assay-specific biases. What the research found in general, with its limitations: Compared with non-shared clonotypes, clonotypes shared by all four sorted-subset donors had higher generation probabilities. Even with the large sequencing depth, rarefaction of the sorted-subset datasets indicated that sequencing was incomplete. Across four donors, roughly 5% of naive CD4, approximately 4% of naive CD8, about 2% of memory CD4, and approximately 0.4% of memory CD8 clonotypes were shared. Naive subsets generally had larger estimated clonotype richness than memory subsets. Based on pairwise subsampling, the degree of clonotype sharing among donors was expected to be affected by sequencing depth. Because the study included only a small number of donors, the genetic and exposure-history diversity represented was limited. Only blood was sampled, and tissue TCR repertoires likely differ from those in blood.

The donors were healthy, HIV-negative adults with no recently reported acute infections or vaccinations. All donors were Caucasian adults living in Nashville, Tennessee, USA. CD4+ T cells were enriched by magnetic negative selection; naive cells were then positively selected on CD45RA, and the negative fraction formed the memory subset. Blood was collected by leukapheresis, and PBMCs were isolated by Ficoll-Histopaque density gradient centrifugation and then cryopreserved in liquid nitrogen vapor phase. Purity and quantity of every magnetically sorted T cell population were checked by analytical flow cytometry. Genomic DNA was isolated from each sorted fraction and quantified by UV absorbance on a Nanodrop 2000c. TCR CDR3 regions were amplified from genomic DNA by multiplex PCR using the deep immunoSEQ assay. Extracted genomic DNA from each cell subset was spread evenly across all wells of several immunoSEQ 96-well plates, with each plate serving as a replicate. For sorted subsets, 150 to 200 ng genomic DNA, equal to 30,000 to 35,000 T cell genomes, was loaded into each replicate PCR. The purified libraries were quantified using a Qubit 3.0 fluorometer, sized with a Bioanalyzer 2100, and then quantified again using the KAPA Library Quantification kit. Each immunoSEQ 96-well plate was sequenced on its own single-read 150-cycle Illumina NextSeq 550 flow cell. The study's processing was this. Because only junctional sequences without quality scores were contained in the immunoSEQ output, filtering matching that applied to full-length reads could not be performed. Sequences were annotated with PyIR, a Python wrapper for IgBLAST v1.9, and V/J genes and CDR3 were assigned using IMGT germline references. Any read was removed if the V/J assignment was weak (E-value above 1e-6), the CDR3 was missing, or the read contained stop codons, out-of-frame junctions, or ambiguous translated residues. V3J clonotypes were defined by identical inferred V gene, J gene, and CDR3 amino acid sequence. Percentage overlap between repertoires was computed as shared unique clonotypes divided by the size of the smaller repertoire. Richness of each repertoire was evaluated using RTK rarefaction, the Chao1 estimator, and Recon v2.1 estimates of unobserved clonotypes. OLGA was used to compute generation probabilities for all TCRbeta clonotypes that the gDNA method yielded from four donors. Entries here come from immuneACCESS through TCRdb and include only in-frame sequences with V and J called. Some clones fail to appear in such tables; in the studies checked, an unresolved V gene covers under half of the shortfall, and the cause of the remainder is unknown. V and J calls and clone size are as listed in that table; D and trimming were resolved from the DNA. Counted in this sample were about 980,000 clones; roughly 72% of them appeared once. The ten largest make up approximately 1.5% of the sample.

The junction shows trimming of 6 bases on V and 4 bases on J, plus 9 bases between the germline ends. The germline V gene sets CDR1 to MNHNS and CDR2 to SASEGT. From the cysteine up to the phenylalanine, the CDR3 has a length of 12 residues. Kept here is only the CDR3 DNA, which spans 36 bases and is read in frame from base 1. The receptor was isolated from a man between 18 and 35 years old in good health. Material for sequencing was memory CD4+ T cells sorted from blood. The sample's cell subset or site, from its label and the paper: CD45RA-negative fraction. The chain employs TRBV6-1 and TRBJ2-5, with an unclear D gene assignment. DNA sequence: TGTGCCAGCAGCCACAAGGGAGAGACCCAGTACTTC. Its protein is CASSHKGETQYF.